The present entry profiles one T cell receptor beta chain with its context. There are 13 residues in the CDR3. V lost 4 bases, J lost 7 bases, and 13 bases lay in between. From germline, CDR1 is SNHLY and CDR2 FYNNEI. This record belongs to a study of blood T cell repertoires in COVID-19. Study-wide background: Acute and convalescent COVID-19 specimens originated in the United States, Italy and Spain.

Original data processing: From reference gene primer amplification, estimates of nucleated cell counts were derived. Method: immunoSEQ multiplex PCR; TCRdb's copy keeps in-frame clones and lacks some. That table supplies the V and J calls and clone size; D and trimming were determined from the DNA. The sample carries around 280,000 clones, 75% to 90% recorded once. For recovered donors of Cohort 3, there were two negative PCRs, clearance, or symptom resolution. This TCR came from a woman aged 40 to 55 who had recovered from COVID-19. This chain uses TRBV2 with TRBJ1-2; D is possibly TRBD1 (5 bases). Sequencing used PBMCs or T cells enriched from blood (not recorded which). This CDR3 is CASSGDSRIGYTF. CDR3 nucleotide sequence: TGTGCCAGCAGTGGCGACAGTAGAATTGGCTACACCTTC. Full variable domain (remainder filled in from reference TRBV2 and TRBJ1-2): EPEVTQTPSHQVTQMGQEVILRCVPISNHLYFYWYRQILGQKVEFLVSFYNNEISEKSEIFDDQFSVERPDGSNFTLKIRSTKLEDSAMYFCASSGDSRIGYTFGSGTRLTVV.